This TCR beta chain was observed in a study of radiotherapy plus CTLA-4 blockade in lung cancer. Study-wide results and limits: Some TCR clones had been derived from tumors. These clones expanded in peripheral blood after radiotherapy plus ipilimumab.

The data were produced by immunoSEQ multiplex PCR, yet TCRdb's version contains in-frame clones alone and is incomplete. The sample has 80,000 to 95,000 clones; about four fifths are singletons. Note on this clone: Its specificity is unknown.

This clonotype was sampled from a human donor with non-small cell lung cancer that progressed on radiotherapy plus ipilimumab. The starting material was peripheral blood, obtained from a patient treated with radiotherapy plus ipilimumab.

The CDR3 spells CAWSVGVGIENIQYF. In DNA form, the CDR3 reads TGTGCCTGGAGTGTGGGAGTAGGGATCGAGAACATTCAGTACTTC. The rearrangement joins TRBV30 to TRBJ2-4; D might be TRBD2 (5 bases). Germline V gene sequence: CDR1 GTSNPN, CDR2 SVGIG (reference sequence). Trimming removed 0 bases at V and 7 bases at J, with 16 bases between. The CDR3 covers 15 residues.